This T cell receptor (beta chain) was captured in a study of T cells after yellow fever vaccination. Study findings and constraints: The study re-detected most primary-vaccination clones after the booster (approximately 96% CD4, roughly 85% CD8). It was the secondary response that reached its peak faster, day 5 versus 15, but it was weaker.

This clonotype has a handful of counts. Its antigen is not identified. The CDR3 sequence is 15 residues long. CDR1 and CDR2 (germline): MDHEN, SYDVKM. The V end was cut by 4 bases, the J end by 5 bases, with 17 bases between. Template switching by 5'RACE produced TCR cDNA, adding a universal primer site and UMIs. MiXCR, applied by TCRdb to the 5' RACE reads, yields one record per CDR3 protein. The sample has about 260,000 distinct CDR3 sequences, 13% seen once. This clonotype was sampled from a man between 25 and 39 years old who received the YFV17D yellow fever vaccine. The V and J genes are TRBV28 and TRBJ2-5; weak D call: TRBD2 (5 bases). The sequencing used CD4+ T cells sorted from PBMCs, collected 45 days after the yellow fever booster vaccination. CDR3 bases: TGTGCCAGCAGTTCGTACCGGGATCCTCTGGAGACCCAGTACTTC. This codes for CASSSYRDPLETQYF.